This TCR beta chain is from a study of identical twins. Study-wide findings and caveats: Abundant cord blood beta clonotypes carried fewer insertions; memory repertoires showed none.

Notes on this clonotype: Its matching antigen is unknown.

Template switching added a universal primer site, and cDNA bore unique molecular identifiers. Via MiXCR, TCRdb re-called the 5' RACE reads, giving one row per CDR3 protein. The data show 300,000 to 350,000 distinct CDR3 sequences, with approximately 13% seen just once and around 6.9% held by the top ten. CDR3 length equals 17 residues. Per germline, CDR1 SGHRS and CDR2 YFSETQ. V shed 5 bases and J shed 2 bases, with 21 bases lying between them. These data were also reused for a study on yellow fever vaccine responses in identical twins.

The chain employs TRBV5-1 and TRBJ2-3; possible D gene TRBD1, 5 bases. Sequencing used CD8+ T cells sorted from blood. The source is a woman younger than 35 in good health. In DNA form, the CDR3 reads TGCGCCAGCAGGGCGGTGGGGCAGAAATTACCCACAGATACGCAGTATTTT. Protein sequence: CASRAVGQKLPTDTQYF. Complete variable domain (other parts from reference TRBV5-1 and TRBJ2-3): KAGVTQTPRYLIKTRGQQVTLSCSPISGHRSVSWYQQTPGQGLQFLFEYFSETQRNKGNFPGRFSGRQFSNSRSEMNVSTLELGDSALYLCASRAVGQKLPTDTQYFGPGTRLTVL.